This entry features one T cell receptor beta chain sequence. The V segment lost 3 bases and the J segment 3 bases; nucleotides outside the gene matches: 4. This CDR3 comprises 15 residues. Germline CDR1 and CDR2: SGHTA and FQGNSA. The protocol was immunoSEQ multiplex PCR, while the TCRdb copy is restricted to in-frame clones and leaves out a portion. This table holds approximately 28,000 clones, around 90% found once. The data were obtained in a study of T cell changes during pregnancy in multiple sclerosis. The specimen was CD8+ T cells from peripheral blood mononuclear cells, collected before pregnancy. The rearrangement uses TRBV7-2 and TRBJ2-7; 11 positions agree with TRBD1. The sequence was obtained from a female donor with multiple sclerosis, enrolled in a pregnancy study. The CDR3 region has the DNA TGTGCCAGCAGCTTCTCCGGGACAGGGGGCTACGAGCAGTACTTC. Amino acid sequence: CASSFSGTGGYEQYF.